Below, 15 T cell receptor beta chains from the same sample are listed, as sequenced in a study of T cell changes during pregnancy in multiple sclerosis. Produced via immunoSEQ multiplex PCR; TCRdb's table is partial and in-frame only. The sample has almost 50,000 clones, approximately 90% seen once. The specimen was CD8+ T cells from peripheral blood mononuclear cells, collected after pregnancy. These receptors originate from a female donor with multiple sclerosis, enrolled in a pregnancy study.

CDR3 nucleotides: TGTGCCAGCAGCCCTAGCACAGATACGCAGTATTTT. Translation: CASSPSTDTQYF. The V call is TRBV7-9, the J call TRBJ2-3; D remains ambiguous. The CDR3 spans 12 residues. V lost 5 bases to trimming and J lost 0 bases, with 3 bases between them. Looked up from germline, CDR1 is SEHNR and CDR2 is FQNEAQ (reference sequence).

V usage is TRBV11-2 and J usage is TRBJ2-2; perhaps TRBD1 as D (6 bases). The CDR3 is made up of 18 amino acids. CDR1 and CDR2 (germline): SGHAT, FQNNGV. V lost 1 base to trimming and J lost 2 bases, with 17 bases between them. CDR3 region: CASSLVQQGLLNTGELFF. The CDR3 DNA reads as TGTGCCAGCAGCTTAGTCCAACAGGGCCTACTTAACACCGGGGAGCTGTTTTTT.

The chain is built from TRBV6-5 and TRBJ1-1; TRBD1 matches at 7 bases. Germline CDR1 and CDR2: MNHEY and SVGAGI. After removal of 2 bases from V and 6 bases from J, the junction contained 3 bases not matched to a gene. The CDR3 has 13 residues. CDR3 bases: TGTGCCAGCAGTTACGGGCAGGGGGCTGAAGCTTTCTTT. Amino acids: CASSYGQGAEAFF.

This CDR3 is CASSQALEQYF. CDR3 in DNA: TGTGCCAGCAGCCAAGCCCTCGAGCAGTACTTC. The chain has TRBV14 and TRBJ2-7; D unclear. This CDR3 contains 11 residues. V lost 1 base, J lost 6 bases, and 4 bases lay in between. Germline V gene sequence: CDR1 SGHDN, CDR2 FVKESK.

V and J are TRBV4-1 and TRBJ1-2; D might be TRBD1 (6 bases). Trimming removed 3 bases from V and 4 bases from J, with 12 bases in between. This CDR3 has 14 residues. CDR1 and CDR2 (germline): MGHRA, YSYEKL. The CDR3 spells CASSQARGSYGYTF. CDR3 in DNA: TGCGCCAGCAGCCAGGCCAGGGGTAGCTATGGCTACACCTTC.

V is TRBV27 and J is TRBJ1-1; TRBD1 matches 9 bases. Germline CDR1 and CDR2: MNHEY and SMNVEV (reference sequence). Losses at the gene ends were 3 bases for V and 6 bases for J; bases not matched to a gene: 5. CDR3 length: 14 amino acids. CDR3 residues: CASSLGQGGPEAFF. Here the CDR3 DNA reads TGTGCCAGCAGTTTGGGACAGGGAGGCCCTGAAGCTTTCTTT.

This sequence joins TRBV7-9 and TRBJ1-1, with D hard to call. The CDR3 runs 14 residues. Germline V gives CDR1 SEHNR, CDR2 FQNEAQ (reference sequence). V was trimmed by 5 bases and J by 3 bases, leaving 13 bases between them. CDR3 coding DNA: TGTGCCAGCAGCCGTAGTAACAGCCACACTGAAGCTTTCTTT. This sequence encodes CASSRSNSHTEAFF.

The genes are TRBV7-8 and TRBJ1-5; 10 bases are a match to TRBD1. The CDR3 runs 17 residues. The V segment lost 4 bases and the J segment 3 bases; nucleotides outside the gene matches: 9. Looked up from germline, CDR1 is SGHVS and CDR2 is FQNEAQ. CDR3: CASSSDLTGGNNQPQHF. The CDR3 nucleotides read TGTGCCAGCAGCTCGGATTTGACAGGGGGCAACAATCAGCCCCAGCATTTT.

The chain carries TRBV11-2 and TRBJ2-1; 12 positions agree with TRBD1. CDR3 length equals 16 residues. Germline V gene lookup returns CDR1 SGHAT and CDR2 FQNNGV. V trimming: 1 base; J trimming: 6 bases; junction bases outside the gene matches: 4. This CDR3 is CASSLGPGQGANEQFF. The CDR3 DNA reads TGTGCCAGCAGCTTAGGGCCGGGACAGGGGGCCAATGAGCAGTTCTTC.

The V gene is TRBV13, the J gene TRBJ2-5; D is unclear. Germline-derived CDR1 and CDR2 are PRHDT and FYEKMQ (reference sequence). The CDR3 contains 14 residues. V lost 5 bases and J lost 4, with 14 bases in between. CDR3 bases: TGTGCCAGCAGCAGAGGAGTCATTGGAGAGACCCAGTACTTC. It yields the protein CASSRGVIGETQYF.

V is TRBV7-6 and J is TRBJ1-6; D gene ambiguous. The V gene lost 2 bases and the J gene lost 8 bases, with 13 bases spanning the gap. Germline loops: CDR1 SGHVS, CDR2 FNYEAQ. This CDR3 comprises 15 residues. Here the CDR3 reads CASSLIANGDSPLHF. CDR3 DNA sequence: TGTGCCAGCAGCTTAATCGCTAACGGGGATTCACCCCTCCACTTT.

Regarding this clone: Within the sample, other DNA sequences also encode this same CDR3. The genes are TRBV7-9 and TRBJ1-1; D is unclear. This CDR3 has 13 amino acids. CDR1 is SEHNR, CDR2 FQNEAQ, per germline (reference sequence). V was pared by 6 bases and J by 1 base, with 9 bases between. CDR3 bases: TGTGCCAGCAGTCCGCCCGGGAACACTGAAGCTTTCTTT. It translates to CASSPPGNTEAFF. Full variable domain (rest looked up from reference TRBV7-9 and TRBJ1-1): DTGVSQNPRHKITKRGQNVTFRCDPISEHNRLYWYRQTLGQGPEFLTYFQNEAQLEKSRLLSDRFSAERPKGSFSTLEIQRTEQGDSAMYLCASSPPGNTEAFFGQGTRLTVV.

The chain joins TRBV5-1 to TRBJ1-1, with 7 bases fitting TRBD1. The ends lost 4 bases at V and 1 base at J; junction bases unmatched: 7. CDR1 is SGHRS, CDR2 YFSETQ, per germline. This CDR3 has 15 residues. The CDR3: CASSANQGENTEAFF. CDR3 in DNA: TGCGCCAGCAGCGCTAACCAGGGGGAGAACACTGAAGCTTTCTTT.

The chain carries TRBV29-1 and TRBJ2-5; TRBD1 is a possible D gene (5 bases). Germline lookup yields CDR1 SQVTM and CDR2 ANQGSEA. Trimming cost V 6 bases and J 1 base, with 15 bases left between them. The CDR3 covers 14 residues. The CDR3 sequence: CSVRTSALQETQYF. For the CDR3, the DNA is TGCAGCGTGCGGACATCCGCCCTCCAAGAGACCCAGTACTTC.

This clone was seen only once. The chain combines TRBV18 with TRBJ1-2, with 7 nucleotides matching TRBD1. This CDR3 spans 15 amino acids. With V trimmed by 5 bases and J by 6 bases, 12 bases remained unmatched. The germline gives CDR1 KGHSH, CDR2 LQKENI. The DNA for the CDR3 is TGTGCCAGCTCAAAGTCGGACAGGCATAGTGATGGCTACACCTTC. Translated: CASSKSDRHSDGYTF.